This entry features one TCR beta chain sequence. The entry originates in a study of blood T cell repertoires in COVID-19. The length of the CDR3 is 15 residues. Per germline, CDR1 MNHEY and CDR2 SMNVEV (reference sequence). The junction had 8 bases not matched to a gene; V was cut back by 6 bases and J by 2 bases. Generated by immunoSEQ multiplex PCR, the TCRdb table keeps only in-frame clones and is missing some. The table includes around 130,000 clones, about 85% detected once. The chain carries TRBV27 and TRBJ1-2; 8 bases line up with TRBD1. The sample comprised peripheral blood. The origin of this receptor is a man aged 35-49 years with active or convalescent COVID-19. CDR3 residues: CASRPTDRVNYGYTF. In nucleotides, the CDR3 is TGTGCCAGCAGGCCCACGGACAGGGTAAACTATGGCTACACCTTC.